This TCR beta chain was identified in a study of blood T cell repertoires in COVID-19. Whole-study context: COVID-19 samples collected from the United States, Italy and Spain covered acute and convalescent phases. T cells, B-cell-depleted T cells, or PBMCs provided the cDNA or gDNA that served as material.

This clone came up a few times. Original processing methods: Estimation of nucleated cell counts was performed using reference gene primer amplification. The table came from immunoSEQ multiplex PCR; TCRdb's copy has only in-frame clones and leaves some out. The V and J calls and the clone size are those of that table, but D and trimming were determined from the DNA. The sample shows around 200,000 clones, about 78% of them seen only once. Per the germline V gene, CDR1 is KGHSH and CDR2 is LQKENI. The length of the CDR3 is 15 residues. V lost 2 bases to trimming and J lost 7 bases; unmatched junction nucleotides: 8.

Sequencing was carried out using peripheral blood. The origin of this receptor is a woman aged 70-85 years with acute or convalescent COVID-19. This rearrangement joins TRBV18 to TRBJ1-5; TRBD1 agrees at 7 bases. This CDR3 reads CASSPIPGGDQPQHF. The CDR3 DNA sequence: TGTGCCAGCTCACCAATACCAGGGGGTGACCAGCCCCAGCATTTT.